The clone carrying this T cell receptor (beta chain) occurred once. Original processing methods: Amplification with reference gene primers provided the estimates of nucleated cell counts. Using immunoSEQ multiplex PCR, the repertoire was profiled, and TCRdb retains in-frame clones only, with some absent. That table supplies the V and J calls and clone size; D and trimming were determined from the DNA. Here the sample spans tens of thousands of clones, about four fifths being singletons. These data originate in a study of blood T cell repertoires in COVID-19. Study-level information: Sources were T cells, B-cell-depleted T cells, or PBMCs; the material itself was cDNA or gDNA.

The germline V and J ends were trimmed by 1 base and 1 base, with 10 bases remaining between them. Germline assignment: CDR1 WNHNN and CDR2 SYGVQD (reference sequence). This CDR3 comprises 15 residues. This chain uses TRBV10-1 with TRBJ1-2, with D tentatively TRBD1 (6 bases). The sample was peripheral blood. The origin of this receptor is a woman aged 55-75 years with acute or convalescent COVID-19. CDR3 DNA sequence: TGCGCCAGCAGTGAGTTCAAGGACAGTAACTATGGCTACACCTTC. Protein: CASSEFKDSNYGYTF.